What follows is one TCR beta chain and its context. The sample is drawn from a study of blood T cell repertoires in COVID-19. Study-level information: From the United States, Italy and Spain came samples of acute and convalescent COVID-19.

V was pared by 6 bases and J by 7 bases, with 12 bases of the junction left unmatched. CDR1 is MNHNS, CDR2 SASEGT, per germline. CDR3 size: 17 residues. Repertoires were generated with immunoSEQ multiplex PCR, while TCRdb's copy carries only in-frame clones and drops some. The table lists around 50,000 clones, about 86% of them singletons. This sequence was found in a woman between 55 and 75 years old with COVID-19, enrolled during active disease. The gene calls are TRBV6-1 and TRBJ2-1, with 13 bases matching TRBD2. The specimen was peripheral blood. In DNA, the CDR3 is TGTGCCAGCAGAGAATCCGGGACTAGCGGGACAATGAATGAGCAGTTCTTC. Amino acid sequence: CASRESGTSGTMNEQFF.